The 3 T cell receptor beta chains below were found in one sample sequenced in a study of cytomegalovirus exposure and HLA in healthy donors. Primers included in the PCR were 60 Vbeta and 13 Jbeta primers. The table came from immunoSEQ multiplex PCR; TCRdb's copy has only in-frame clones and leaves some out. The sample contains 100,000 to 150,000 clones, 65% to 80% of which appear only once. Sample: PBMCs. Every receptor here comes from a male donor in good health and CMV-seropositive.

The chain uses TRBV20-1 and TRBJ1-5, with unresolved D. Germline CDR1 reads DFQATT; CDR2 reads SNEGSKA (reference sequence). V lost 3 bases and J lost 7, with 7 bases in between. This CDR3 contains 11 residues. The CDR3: CSASTGQPQHF. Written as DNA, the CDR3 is TGCAGTGCTAGCACGGGGCAGCCCCAGCATTTT.

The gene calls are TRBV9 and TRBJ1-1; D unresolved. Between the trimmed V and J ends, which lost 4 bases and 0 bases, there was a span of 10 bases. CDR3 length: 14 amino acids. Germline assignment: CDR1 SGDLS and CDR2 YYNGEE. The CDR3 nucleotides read TGTGCCAGCAGCCTAATTGAACTGAACACTGAAGCTTTCTTT. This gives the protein CASSLIELNTEAFF.

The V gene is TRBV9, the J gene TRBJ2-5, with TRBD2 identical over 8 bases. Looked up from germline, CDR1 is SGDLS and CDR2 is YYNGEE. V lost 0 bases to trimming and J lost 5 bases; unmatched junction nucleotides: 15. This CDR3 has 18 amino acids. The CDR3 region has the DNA TGTGCCAGCAGCGTAGAACCGGGGGGGTCTAAGGTGGGGGAGACCCAGTACTTC. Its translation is CASSVEPGGSKVGETQYF.